This T cell receptor beta chain was documented in a study of shared clonotypes between healthy human individuals. Overall study findings and caveats: Naive subsets, compared against memory subsets, generally had larger estimated richness values.

Trimming stripped 10 bases from V and 3 bases from J, with 9 bases between. The CDR3 length is 11 residues. From germline, CDR1 is MDHEN and CDR2 SYDVKM. Concerning this clone: The antigen remains unidentified.

TCRdb's copy holds only in-frame clones and misses some; the assay was immunoSEQ multiplex PCR. This sample has roughly 1,500,000 clones, with 95% to 99% found just once. The J gene is TRBJ1-2, the V gene TRBV28, with D unresolved. The receptor was isolated from a man aged 25 to 45 in good health. The specimen sequenced was naive CD4+ T cells sorted from blood. Subset: CD45RA+ positively selected. CDR3 nucleotide sequence: TGTGCCACCAAGATGGACTATGGCTACACCTTC. This gives the protein CATKMDYGYTF.